The clone carrying this T cell receptor (beta chain) was detected only a few times. TCRdb processed the 5' RACE reads anew with MiXCR; each CDR3 protein has one entry. The repertoire holds about 98,000 distinct CDR3 sequences, with about 10% as singletons. This sample was included in a study of early T cells in non-severe SARS-CoV-2 infection. V lost 5 bases to trimming and J lost 2 bases; unmatched junction nucleotides: 13. The CDR3 consists of 18 residues. Germline V gives CDR1 SGHVS, CDR2 FQNEAQ. The sample consisted of whole blood. The TCR sequence derives from an adult who was a healthcare worker with PCR-confirmed SARS-CoV-2 infection or an uninfected control (not recorded which). The chain is built from TRBV7-8 and TRBJ2-1; 9 bases fit TRBD1. This CDR3 reads CASSNPPGGQGPYNEQFF. The CDR3 coding sequence is TGTGCCAGCAGCAACCCACCGGGGGGACAGGGACCCTACAATGAGCAGTTCTTC. Supplemented by reference TRBV7-8 and TRBJ2-1, the full variable domain reads GAGVSQSPRYKVAKRGQDVALRCDPISGHVSLFWYQQALGQGPEFLTYFQNEAQLDKSGLPSDRFFAERPEGSVSTLKIQRTQQEDSAVYLCASSNPPGGQGPYNEQFFGPGTRLTVL.